Below, 5 T cell receptor beta chains from the same sample are listed, as sequenced in a study of monozygotic twins with inflammatory bowel disease. TCRdb reprocessed the 5' RACE reads, keeping one entry per CDR3 protein, no DNA. The sample has 300,000 to 350,000 distinct CDR3 sequences; the top ten hold 2% to 2.5%. The sample taken for sequencing was blood. These receptors were taken from a human donor with ulcerative colitis or Crohn's disease, or a healthy co-twin of an affected twin (not recorded which).

The V gene is TRBV5-1, the J gene TRBJ2-1; the TCRdb call, TRBD1, lacks DNA for checking. The CDR3 is made up of 13 amino acids. The V gene's germline CDR1 is SGHRS and CDR2 YFSETQ. CDR3: CASSLEGRREQFF.

The chain employs TRBV5-3 and TRBJ1-5; no DNA is available, so the TRBD1 call from TCRdb remains unchecked. Being an ORF, TRBV5-3 has a function that is uncertain. The CDR3 is 17 residues long. This chain's CDR3 is CASSGRPLPYSNQPQHF.

The genes are TRBV14 and TRBJ2-7. CDR3 length: 15 amino acids. CDR1 is SGHDN, CDR2 FVKESK, per germline. The CDR3 here is CASSQDFGRNYEQHF.

This chain joins TRBV27 and TRBJ2-7; TCRdb names TRBD1, which stays unverified in the absence of DNA. Germline loops: CDR1 MNHEY, CDR2 SMNVEV (reference sequence). The CDR3 totals 17 residues. The CDR3 region is CASAPRGLPPADYEQYF.

The CDR3 spells CSVDRGQTYEQYF. This chain connects TRBV20-1 to TRBJ2-7; lacking DNA, the TRBD1 call made by TCRdb goes unchecked. CDR1 is DFQATT and CDR2 is SNEGSKA in the germline V gene (reference sequence). The CDR3 is made up of 13 amino acids.